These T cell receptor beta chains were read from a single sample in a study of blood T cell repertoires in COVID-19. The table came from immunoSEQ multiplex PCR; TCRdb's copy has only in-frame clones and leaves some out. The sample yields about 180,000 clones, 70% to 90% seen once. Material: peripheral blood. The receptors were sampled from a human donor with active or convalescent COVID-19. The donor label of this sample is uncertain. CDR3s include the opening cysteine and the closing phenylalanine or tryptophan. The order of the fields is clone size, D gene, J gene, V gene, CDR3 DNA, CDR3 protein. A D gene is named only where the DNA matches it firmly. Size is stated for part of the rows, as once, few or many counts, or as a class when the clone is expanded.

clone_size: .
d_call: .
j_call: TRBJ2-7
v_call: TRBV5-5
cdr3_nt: TGTGCCAGCAGCTTGCGTCTAATCTACGAGCAGTACTTC
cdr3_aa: CASSLRLIYEQYF

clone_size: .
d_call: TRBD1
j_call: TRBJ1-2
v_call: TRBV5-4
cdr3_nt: TGTGCCAGCAGCCGGGACAGGGCGTATGGCTACACCTTC
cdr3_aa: CASSRDRAYGYTF

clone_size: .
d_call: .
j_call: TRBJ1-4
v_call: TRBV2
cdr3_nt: TGTGCCATAATACAGGGAAGTGGCGAAAAACTGTTTTTT
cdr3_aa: CAIIQGSGEKLFF

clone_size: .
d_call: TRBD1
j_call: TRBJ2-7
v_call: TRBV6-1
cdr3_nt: TGTGCCAGCAGTGAACTAAATGGGGACAGTGGGTACTTC
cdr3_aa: CASSELNGDSGYF

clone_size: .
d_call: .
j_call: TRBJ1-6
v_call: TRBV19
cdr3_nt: TGTGCCAGTAGTTCCAGGGGAAATAATTCACCCCTCCACTTT
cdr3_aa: CASSSRGNNSPLHF

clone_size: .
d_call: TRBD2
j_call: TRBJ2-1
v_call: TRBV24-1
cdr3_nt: TGTGCCACCAGTGATTTCAGGCGGGAGAGCTCCTACAATGAGCAGTTCTTC
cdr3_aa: CATSDFRRESSYNEQFF

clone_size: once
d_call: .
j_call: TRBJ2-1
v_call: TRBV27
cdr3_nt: TGTGCCAGCTCTTGGGACTCTTTCTCCTACAATGAGCAGTTCTTC
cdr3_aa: CASSWDSFSYNEQFF

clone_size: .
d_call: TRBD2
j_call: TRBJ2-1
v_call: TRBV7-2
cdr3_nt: TGTGCCAGTTTCCCCAGCGGGGGGCTTAACAATGAGCAGTTCTTC
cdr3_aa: CASFPSGGLNNEQFF

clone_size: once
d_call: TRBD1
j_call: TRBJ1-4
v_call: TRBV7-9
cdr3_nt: TGTGCCAGCAGCGGCCGGGACAGGGGGCTCCAATTTGAAAAACTGTTTTTT
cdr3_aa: CASSGRDRGLQFEKLFF

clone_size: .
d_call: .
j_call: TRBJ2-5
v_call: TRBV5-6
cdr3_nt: TGTGCCAGCAGCTCGGCGGCAGAGACCCAGTACTTC
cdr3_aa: CASSSAAETQYF

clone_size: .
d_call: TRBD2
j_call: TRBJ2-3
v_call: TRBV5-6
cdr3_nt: TGTGCCAGCAGCCATGCTCTGCTGATAGCGGGGGACACAGATACGCAGTATTTT
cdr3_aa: CASSHALLIAGDTDTQYF

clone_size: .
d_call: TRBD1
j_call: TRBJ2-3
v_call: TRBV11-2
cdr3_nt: TGTGCCAGCAGCGGACAGGGCCCAGATACGCAGTATTTT
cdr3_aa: CASSGQGPDTQYF

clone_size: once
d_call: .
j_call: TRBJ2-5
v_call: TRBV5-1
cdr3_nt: TGCGCCAGCACTCGTCCAGGGGGGGAGACCCAGTACTTC
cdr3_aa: CASTRPGGETQYF

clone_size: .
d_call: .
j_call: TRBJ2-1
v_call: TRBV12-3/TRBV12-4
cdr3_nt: TGTGCCAGCAGGTTCAGTTACAATGAGCAGTTCTTC
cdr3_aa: CASRFSYNEQFF

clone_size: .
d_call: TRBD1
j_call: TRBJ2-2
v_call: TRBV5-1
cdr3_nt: TGCGCCAGCAGCGTGACAGGGAAAAACACCGGGGAGCTGTTTTTT
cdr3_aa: CASSVTGKNTGELFF

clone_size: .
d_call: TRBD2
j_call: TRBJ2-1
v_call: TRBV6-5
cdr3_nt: TGTGCCAGCACTAGCGGGACCTACAATGAGCAGTTCTTC
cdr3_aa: CASTSGTYNEQFF

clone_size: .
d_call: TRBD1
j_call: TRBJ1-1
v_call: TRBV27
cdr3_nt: TGTGCCAGCAGTGGACAGGGGATCACTGAAGCTTTCTTT
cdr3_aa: CASSGQGITEAFF

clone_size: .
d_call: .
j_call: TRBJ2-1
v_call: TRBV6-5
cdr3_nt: TGTGCCAGCGAAAAAGGGGTCTACAATGAGCAGTTCTTC
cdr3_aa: CASEKGVYNEQFF

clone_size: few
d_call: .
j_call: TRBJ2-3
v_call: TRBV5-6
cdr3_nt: TGTGCCAGCAGCTTGTGGGGAGTCGGGGATACGCAGTATTTT
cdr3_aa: CASSLWGVGDTQYF

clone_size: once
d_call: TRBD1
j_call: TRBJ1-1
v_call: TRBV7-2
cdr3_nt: TGTGCCAGCAGCTCATACAGGGGAAACGAAGCTTTCTTT
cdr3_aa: CASSSYRGNEAFF

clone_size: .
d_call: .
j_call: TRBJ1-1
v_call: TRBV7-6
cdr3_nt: TGTGCCAGCAGCTCCTCGGCCGGCACGGGGGCTGAAGCTTTCTTT
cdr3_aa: CASSSSAGTGAEAFF

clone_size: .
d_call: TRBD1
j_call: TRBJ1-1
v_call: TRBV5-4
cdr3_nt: TGTGCCAGCAGCTTTGACAGGGGGCTTAACACTGAAGCTTTCTTT
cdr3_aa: CASSFDRGLNTEAFF

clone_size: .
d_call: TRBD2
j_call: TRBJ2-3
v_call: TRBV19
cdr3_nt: TGTGCCAGTAGTTCGCGGGGGGGGCGCACAGATACGCAGTATTTT
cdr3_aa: CASSSRGGRTDTQYF

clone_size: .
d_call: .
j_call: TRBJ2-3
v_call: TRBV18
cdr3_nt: TGTGCCAGCTCACCAAGCGCCACAGATACGCAGTATTTT
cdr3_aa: CASSPSATDTQYF

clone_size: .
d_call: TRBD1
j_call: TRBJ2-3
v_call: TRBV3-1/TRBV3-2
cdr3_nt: TGTGCCAGCAGCCAGTGGACAGGGGGAGATACGCAGTATTTT
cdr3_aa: CASSQWTGGDTQYF

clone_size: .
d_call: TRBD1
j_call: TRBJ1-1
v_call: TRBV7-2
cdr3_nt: TGTGCCAGCAGCTTATCCATACCACAGGGGGCGGGGGCTTTCTTT
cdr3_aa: CASSLSIPQGAGAFF

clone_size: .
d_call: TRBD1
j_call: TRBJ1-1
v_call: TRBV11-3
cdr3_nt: TGTGCCAGCAGCACCCTCAGGGGGCAGTTTGAAGCTTTCTTT
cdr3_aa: CASSTLRGQFEAFF

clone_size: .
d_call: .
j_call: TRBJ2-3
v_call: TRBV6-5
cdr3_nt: TGTGCCAGCAGTTACGCCCGCCAGGTCCCAGATACGCAGTATTTT
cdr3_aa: CASSYARQVPDTQYF

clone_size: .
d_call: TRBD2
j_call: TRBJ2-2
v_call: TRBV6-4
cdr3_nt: TGTGCCAGCAGTGCCGGGACTAGCATTTTTGGCGGGGAGCTGTTTTTT
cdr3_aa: CASSAGTSIFGGELFF

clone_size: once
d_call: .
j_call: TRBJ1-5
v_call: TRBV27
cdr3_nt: TGTGCCAGCAGTTTATCAACGGTTAGCAATCAGCCCCAGCATTTT
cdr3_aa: CASSLSTVSNQPQHF

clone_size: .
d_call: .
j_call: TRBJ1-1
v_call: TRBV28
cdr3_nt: TGTGCCAGCACCCCGAGTTTGAACACTGAAGCTTTCTTT
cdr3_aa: CASTPSLNTEAFF

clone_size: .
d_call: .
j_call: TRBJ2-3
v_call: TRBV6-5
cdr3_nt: TGTGCCAGCAGTCCAGGGCCTGTGCAGTATTTT
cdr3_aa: CASSPGPVQYF

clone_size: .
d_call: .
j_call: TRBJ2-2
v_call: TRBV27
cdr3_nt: TGTGCCAGCAGTTTTCGGACTGTGAACACCGGGGAGCTGTTTTTT
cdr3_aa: CASSFRTVNTGELFF

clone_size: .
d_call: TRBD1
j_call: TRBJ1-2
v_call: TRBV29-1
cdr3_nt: TGCAGCGTCCCCTCTTTACCTTCGGGACAGGGTCACTATGGCTACACCTTC
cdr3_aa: CSVPSLPSGQGHYGYTF

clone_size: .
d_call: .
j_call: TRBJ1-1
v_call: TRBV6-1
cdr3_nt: TGTGCCAGCAGTGAAAGGGGATTTAGGAACACTGAAGCTTTCTTT
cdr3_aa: CASSERGFRNTEAFF

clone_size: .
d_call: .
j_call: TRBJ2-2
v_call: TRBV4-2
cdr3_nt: TGTGCCAGCAGCCAAGATATCTTAGGGGAAGACACCGGGGAGCTGTTTTTT
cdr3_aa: CASSQDILGEDTGELFF

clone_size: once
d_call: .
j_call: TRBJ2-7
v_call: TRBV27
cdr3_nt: TGTGCCAGGCTAGAGGGGACTTCGTACGAGCAGTACTTC
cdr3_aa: CARLEGTSYEQYF

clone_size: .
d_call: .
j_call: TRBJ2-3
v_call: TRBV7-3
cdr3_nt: TGTGCCAGCAGCTTAGGGGCTGTAGATACGCAGTATTTT
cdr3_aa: CASSLGAVDTQYF

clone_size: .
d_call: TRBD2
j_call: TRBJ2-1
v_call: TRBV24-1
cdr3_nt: TGTGCCACCAGAGAAGCGGGAGCCTACAATGAGCAGTTCTTC
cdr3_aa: CATREAGAYNEQFF

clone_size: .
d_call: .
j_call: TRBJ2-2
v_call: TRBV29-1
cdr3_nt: TGCAGCGTGGCGACAAACACCGGGGAGCTGTTTTTT
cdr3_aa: CSVATNTGELFF